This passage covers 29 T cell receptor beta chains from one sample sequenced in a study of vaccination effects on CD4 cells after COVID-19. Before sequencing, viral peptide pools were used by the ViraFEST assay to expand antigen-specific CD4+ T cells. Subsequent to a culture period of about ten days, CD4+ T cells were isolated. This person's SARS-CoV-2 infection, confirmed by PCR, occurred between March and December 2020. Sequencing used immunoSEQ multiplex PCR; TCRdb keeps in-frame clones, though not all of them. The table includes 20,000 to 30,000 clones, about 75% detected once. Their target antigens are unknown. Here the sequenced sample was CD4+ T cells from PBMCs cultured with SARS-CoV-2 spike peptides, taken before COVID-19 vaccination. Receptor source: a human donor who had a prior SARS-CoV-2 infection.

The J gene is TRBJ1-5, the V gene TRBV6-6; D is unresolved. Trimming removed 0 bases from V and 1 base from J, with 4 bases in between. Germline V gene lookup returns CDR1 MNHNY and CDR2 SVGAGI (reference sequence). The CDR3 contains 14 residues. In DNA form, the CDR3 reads TGTGCCAGCAGTTACTCAGGCAGCAATCAGCCCCAGCATTTT. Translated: CASSYSGSNQPQHF.

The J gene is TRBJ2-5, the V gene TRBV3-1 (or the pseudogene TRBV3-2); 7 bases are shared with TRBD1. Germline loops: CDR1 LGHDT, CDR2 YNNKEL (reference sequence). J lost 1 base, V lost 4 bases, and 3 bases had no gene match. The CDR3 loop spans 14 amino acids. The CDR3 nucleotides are TGTGCCAGCAGCCGAGGGACAGTCCAAGAGACCCAGTACTTC. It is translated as CASSRGTVQETQYF.

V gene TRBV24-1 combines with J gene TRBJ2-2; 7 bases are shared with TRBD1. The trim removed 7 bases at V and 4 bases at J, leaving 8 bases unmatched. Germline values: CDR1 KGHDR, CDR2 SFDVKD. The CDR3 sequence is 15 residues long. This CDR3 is CATSPTGAGTGELFF. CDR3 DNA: TGTGCCACCAGCCCCACAGGGGCCGGCACCGGGGAGCTGTTTTTT.

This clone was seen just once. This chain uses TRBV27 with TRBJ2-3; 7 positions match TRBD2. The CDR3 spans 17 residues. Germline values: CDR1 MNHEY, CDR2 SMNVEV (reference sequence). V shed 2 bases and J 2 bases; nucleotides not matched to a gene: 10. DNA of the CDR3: TGTGCCAGCAGTTTAAAAGGTCGGGGGGACCTCACAGATACGCAGTATTTT. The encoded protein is CASSLKGRGDLTDTQYF.

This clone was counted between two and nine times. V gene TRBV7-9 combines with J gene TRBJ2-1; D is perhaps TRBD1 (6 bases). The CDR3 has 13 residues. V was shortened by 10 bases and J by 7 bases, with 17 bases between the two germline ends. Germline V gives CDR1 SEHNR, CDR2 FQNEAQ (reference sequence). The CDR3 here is CATDVQGKNEQFF. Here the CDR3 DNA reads TGTGCCACTGACGTACAGGGAAAAAATGAGCAGTTCTTC.

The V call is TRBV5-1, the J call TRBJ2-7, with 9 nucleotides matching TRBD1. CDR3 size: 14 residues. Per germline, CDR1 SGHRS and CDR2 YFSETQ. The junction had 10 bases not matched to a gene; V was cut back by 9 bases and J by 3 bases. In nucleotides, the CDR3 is TGCGCCACAGCCTTCGAGACAGGGGGCTACGAGCAGTACTTC. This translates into CATAFETGGYEQYF.

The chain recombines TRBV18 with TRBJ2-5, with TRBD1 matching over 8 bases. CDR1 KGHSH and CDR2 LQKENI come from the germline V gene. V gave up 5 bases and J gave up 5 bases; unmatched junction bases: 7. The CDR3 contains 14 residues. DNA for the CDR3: TGTGCCAGCTCAAGGCAGGGGGCAGGGGAGACCCAGTACTTC. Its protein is CASSRQGAGETQYF.

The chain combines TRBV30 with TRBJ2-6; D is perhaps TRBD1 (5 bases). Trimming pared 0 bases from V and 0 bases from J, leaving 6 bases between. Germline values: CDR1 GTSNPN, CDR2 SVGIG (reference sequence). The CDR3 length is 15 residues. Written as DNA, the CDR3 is TGTGCCTGGAGTGTAGGACACTCTGGGGCCAACGTCCTGACTTTC. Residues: CAWSVGHSGANVLTF.

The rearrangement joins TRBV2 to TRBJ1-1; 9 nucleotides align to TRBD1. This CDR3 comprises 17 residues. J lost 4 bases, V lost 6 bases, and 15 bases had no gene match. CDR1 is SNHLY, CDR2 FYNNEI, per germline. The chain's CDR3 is CASRSRTGAQSSTEAFF. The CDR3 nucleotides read TGTGCCAGCAGGTCCCGGACAGGGGCCCAGAGTAGCACTGAAGCTTTCTTT. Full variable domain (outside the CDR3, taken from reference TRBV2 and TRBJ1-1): EPEVTQTPSHQVTQMGQEVILRCVPISNHLYFYWYRQILGQKVEFLVSFYNNEISEKSEIFDDQFSVERPDGSNFTLKIRSTKLEDSAMYFCASRSRTGAQSSTEAFFGQGTRLTVV.

The CDR3 nucleotides read TGTGCCAGCAGCTTGGGGGACAGGGATAATTCACCCCTCCACTTT. Translated: CASSLGDRDNSPLHF. The chain has TRBV5-6 and TRBJ1-6, with 9 bases matching TRBD1. Germline V lookup: CDR1 SGHDT, CDR2 YYEEEE. There are 15 residues in the CDR3. The V segment lost 0 bases and the J segment 5 bases; nucleotides outside the gene matches: 0. Combining the CDR3 with reference TRBV5-6 and TRBJ1-6 gives the whole variable domain DAGVTQSPTHLIKTRGQQVTLRCSPKSGHDTVSWYQQALGQGPQFIFQYYEEEERQRGNFPDRFSGHQFPNYSSELNVNALLLGDSALYLCASSLGDRDNSPLHFGNGTRLTVT.

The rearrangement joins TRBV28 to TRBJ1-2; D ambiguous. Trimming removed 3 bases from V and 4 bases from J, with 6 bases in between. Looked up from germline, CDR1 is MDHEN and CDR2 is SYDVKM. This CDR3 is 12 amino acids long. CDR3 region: CASSFHPYGYTF. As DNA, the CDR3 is TGTGCCAGCAGTTTCCATCCCTATGGCTACACCTTC.

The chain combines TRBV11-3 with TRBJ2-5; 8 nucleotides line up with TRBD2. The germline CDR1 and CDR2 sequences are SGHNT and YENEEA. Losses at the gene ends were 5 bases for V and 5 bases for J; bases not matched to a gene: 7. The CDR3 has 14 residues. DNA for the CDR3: TGTGCCAGCAGCCGGGGGGGGGCAGGGGAGACCCAGTACTTC. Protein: CASSRGGAGETQYF.

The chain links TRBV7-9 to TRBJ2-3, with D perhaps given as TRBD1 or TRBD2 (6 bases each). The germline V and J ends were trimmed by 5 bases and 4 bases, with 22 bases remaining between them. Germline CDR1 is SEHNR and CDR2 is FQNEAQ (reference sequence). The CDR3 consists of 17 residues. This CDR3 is CASSRGQPSAHPDTQYF. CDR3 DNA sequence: TGTGCCAGCAGCAGAGGACAGCCTAGCGCTCACCCAGATACGCAGTATTTT.

CDR3 nucleotide sequence: TGTGCCAGCAGTTACTCGCAGGGGGCTTACTATGGCTACACCTTC. This sequence encodes CASSYSQGAYYGYTF. The rearrangement uses TRBV6-5 and TRBJ1-2; 8 bases map to TRBD1. Germline CDR1 is MNHEY and CDR2 is SVGAGI. The CDR3 has 15 amino acids. V lost 0 bases to trimming and J lost 3 bases; unmatched junction nucleotides: 3.

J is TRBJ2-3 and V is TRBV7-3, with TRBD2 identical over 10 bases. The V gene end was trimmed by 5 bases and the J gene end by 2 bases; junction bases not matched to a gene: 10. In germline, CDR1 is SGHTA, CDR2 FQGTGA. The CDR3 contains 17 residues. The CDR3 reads CASSPLGTSASTDTQYF. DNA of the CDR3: TGTGCCAGCAGCCCGCTCGGGACTAGCGCTTCCACAGATACGCAGTATTTT.

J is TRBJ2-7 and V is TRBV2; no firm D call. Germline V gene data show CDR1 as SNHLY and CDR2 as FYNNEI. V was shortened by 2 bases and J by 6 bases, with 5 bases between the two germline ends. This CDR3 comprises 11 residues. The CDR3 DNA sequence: TGTGCCAGCAGTGAATCGGGCGAGCAGTACTTC. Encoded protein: CASSESGEQYF.

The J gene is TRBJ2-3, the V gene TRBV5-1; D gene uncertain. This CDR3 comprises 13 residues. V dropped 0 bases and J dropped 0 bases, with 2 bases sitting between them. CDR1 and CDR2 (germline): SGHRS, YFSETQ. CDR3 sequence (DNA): TGCGCCAGCAGCTTGGACAGCACAGATACGCAGTATTTT. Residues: CASSLDSTDTQYF.

CDR3: CASSSSGGETQYF. The CDR3 nucleotides are TGTGCCAGCAGCTCCAGCGGGGGTGAGACCCAGTACTTC. The chain couples TRBV7-2 to TRBJ2-5; TRBD2 matches at 8 bases. Germline V gene data show CDR1 as SGHTA and CDR2 as FQGNSA. V shed 4 bases and J 5 bases; nucleotides not matched to a gene: 3. The CDR3 has 13 amino acids.

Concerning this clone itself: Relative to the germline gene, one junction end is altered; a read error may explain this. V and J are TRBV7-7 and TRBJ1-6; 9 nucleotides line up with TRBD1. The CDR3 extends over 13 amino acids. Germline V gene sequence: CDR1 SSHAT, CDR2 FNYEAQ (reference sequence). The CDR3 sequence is CASSLGQGSPLHF. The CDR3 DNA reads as TGTGCTAGCAGCCTGGGACAGGGTTCACCCCTCCACTTT.

The CDR3 region has the DNA TGTGCCAGCAGCTCACAGGGCCAGTCCTACAATGAGCAGTTCTTC. This encodes CASSSQGQSYNEQFF. The V gene is TRBV7-2, the J gene TRBJ2-1; TRBD1 might be the D (6 bases). This CDR3 is built from 15 residues. CDR1 and CDR2 (germline): SGHTA, FQGNSA. Trimming removed 4 bases from V and 1 base from J, with 11 bases in between.

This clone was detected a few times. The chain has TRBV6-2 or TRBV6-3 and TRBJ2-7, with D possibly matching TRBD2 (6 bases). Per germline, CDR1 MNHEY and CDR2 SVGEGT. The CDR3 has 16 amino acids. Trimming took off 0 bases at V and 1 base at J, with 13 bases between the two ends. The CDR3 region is CASSYSDYRQSYEQYF. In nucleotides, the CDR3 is TGTGCCAGCAGTTACTCGGACTACCGACAATCCTACGAGCAGTACTTC.

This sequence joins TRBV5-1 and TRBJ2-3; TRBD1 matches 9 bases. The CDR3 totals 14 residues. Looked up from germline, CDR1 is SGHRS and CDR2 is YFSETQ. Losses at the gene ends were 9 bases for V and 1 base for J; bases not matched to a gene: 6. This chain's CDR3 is CATARDRGTDTQYF. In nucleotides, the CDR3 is TGCGCCACCGCTCGGGACAGGGGCACAGATACGCAGTATTTT.

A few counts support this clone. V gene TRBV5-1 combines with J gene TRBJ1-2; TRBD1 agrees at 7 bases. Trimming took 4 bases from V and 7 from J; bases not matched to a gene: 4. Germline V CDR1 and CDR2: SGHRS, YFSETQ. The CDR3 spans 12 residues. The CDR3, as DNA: TGCGCCAGCAGCCTAGGGGGCTTTGGCTACACCTTC. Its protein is CASSLGGFGYTF.

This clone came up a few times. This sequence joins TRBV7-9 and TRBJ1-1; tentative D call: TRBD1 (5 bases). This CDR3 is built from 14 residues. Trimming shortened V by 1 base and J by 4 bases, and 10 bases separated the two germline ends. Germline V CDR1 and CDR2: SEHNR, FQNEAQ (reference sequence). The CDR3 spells CASSLVQVSTEAFF. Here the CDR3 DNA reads TGTGCCAGCAGCTTAGTACAGGTTAGCACTGAAGCTTTCTTT.

In DNA form, the CDR3 reads TGCGCCAGCAGCTTGGGGGCTAGCGGGAGTATCTACGAGCAGTACTTC. Encoded protein: CASSLGASGSIYEQYF. The chain links TRBV5-1 to TRBJ2-7; 10 bases line up with TRBD2. The germline CDR1 and CDR2 sequences are SGHRS and YFSETQ. The CDR3 has 16 residues. Trimming at V came to 0 bases and at J to 3 bases, leaving 6 bases not matched to a gene. Filled out from reference TRBV5-1 and TRBJ2-7, the complete variable domain reads KAGVTQTPRYLIKTRGQQVTLSCSPISGHRSVSWYQQTPGQGLQFLFEYFSETQRNKGNFPGRFSGRQFSNSRSEMNVSTLELGDSALYLCASSLGASGSIYEQYFGPGTRLTVT.

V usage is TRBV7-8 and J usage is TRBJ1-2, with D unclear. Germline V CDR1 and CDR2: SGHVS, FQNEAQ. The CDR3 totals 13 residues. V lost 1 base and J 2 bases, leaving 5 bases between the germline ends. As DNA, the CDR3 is TGTGCCAGCAGCTTAGGCGGAAACTATGGCTACACCTTC. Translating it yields CASSLGGNYGYTF.

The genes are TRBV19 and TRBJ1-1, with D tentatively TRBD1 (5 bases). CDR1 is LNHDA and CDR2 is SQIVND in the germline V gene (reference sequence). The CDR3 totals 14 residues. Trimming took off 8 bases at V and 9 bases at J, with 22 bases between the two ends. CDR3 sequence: CASSRPGSNPQAFF. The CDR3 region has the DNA TGTGCCAGTTCTCGCCCAGGGTCCAACCCTCAAGCTTTCTTT.

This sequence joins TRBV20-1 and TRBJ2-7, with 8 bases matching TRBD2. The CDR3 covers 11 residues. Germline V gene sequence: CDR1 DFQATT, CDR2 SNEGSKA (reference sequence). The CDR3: CSAAGGYEQYF. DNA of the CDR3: TGCAGCGCGGCGGGGGGCTACGAGCAGTACTTC.

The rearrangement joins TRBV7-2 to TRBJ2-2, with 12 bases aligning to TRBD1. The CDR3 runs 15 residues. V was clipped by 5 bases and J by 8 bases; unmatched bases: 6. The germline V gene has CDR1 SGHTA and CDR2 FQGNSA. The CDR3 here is CASSPGTGGSGELFF. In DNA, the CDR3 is TGTGCCAGCAGCCCGGGGACAGGGGGCAGTGGGGAGCTGTTTTTT.